This T cell receptor (beta chain) was sequenced during a study of blood T cell repertoires in COVID-19. Study context: There were acute and convalescent COVID-19 samples, and they came from the United States, Italy and Spain.

CDR1 is LNHDA, CDR2 SQIVND, per germline (reference sequence). V trimming: 2 bases; J trimming: 1 base; junction bases outside the gene matches: 10. The CDR3 is 17 residues long. Profiled with immunoSEQ multiplex PCR; TCRdb holds only in-frame clones, not every one. The sample yields roughly 120,000 clones, about four fifths seen once. Sequencing was performed on peripheral blood. The clonotype comes from a woman in her sixties or seventies with acute or convalescent COVID-19. The chain joins TRBV19 to TRBJ1-1; TRBD1 matches 7 bases. CDR3 sequence reads: CASSIIIGTAENTEAFF. CDR3 bases: TGTGCCAGTAGTATAATTATCGGGACAGCAGAGAACACTGAAGCTTTCTTT.